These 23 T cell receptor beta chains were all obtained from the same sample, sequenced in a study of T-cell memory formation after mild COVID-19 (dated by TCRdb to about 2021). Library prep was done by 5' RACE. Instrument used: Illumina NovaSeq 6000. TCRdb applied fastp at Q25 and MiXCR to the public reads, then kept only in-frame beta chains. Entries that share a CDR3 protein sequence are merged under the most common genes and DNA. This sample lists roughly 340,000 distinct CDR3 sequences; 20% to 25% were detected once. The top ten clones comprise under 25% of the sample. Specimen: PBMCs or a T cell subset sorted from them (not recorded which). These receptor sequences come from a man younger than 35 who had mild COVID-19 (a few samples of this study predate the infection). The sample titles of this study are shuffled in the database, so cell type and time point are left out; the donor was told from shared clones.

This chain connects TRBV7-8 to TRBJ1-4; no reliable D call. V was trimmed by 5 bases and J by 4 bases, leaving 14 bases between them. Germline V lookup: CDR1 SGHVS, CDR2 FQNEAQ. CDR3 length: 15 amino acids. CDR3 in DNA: TGTGCCAGCAGCCCAACAGAGTATTATAATGAAAAACTGTTTTTT. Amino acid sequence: CASSPTEYYNEKLFF.

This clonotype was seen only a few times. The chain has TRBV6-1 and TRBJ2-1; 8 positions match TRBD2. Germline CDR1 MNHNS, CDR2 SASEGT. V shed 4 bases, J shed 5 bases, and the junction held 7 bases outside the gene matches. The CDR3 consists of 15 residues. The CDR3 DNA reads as TGTGCCAGCAGTGCGGGACTAGGGGGACACAATGAGCAGTTCTTC. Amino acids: CASSAGLGGHNEQFF.

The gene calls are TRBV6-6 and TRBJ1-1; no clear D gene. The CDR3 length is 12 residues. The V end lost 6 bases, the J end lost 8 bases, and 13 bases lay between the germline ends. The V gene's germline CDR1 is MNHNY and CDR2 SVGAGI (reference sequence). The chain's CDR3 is CASSYAPVEAFF. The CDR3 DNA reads TGTGCCAGCAGCTATGCGCCGGTAGAAGCTTTCTTT.

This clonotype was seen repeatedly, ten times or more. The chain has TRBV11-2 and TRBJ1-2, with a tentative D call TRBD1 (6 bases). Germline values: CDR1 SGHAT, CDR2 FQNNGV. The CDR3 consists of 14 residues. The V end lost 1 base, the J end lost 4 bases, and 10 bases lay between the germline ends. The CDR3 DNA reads TGTGCCAGCAGCTTAGGTCTGGGGGCCTATGGCTACACCTTC. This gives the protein CASSLGLGAYGYTF.

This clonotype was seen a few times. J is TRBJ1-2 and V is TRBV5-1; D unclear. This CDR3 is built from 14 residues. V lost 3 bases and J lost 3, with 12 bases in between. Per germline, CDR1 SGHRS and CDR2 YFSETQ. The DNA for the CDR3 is TGCGCCAGCAGCTCGGGAGACTGGGACTATGGCTACACCTTC. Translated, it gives CASSSGDWDYGYTF.

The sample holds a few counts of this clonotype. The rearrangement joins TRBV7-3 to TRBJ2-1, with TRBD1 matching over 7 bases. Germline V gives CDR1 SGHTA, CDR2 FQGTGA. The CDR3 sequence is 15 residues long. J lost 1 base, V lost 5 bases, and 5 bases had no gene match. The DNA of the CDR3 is TGTGCCAGCAGCCTACACAGGGGTTCCTACAATGAGCAGTTCTTC. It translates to CASSLHRGSYNEQFF. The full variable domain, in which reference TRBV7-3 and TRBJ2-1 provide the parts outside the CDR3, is GAGVSQTPSNKVTEKGKYVELRCDPISGHTALYWYRQSLGQGPEFLIYFQGTGAADDSGLPNDRFFAVRPEGSVSTLKIQRTERGDSAVYLCASSLHRGSYNEQFFGPGTRLTVL.

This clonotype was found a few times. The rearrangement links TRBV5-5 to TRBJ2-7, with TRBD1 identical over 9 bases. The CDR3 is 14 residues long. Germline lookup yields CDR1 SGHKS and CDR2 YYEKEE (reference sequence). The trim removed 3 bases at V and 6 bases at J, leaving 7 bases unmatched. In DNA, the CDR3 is TGTGCCAGCAGCTCCTACCGGGACAGGGCCGAGCAGTACGTC. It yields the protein CASSSYRDRAEQYV.

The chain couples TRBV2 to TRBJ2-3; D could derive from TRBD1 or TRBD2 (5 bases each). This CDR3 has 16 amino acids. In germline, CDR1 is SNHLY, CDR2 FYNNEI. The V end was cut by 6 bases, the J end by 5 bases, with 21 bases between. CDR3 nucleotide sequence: TGTGCCAGCAGGGGCAACTTCGTGGGGACCGGAGATACGCAGTATTTT. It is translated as CASRGNFVGTGDTQYF.

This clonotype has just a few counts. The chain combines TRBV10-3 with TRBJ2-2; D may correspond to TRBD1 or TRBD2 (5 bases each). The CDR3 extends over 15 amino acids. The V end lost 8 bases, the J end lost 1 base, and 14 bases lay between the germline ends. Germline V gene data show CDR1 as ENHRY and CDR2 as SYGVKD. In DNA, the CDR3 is TGTGCCATCGAGTCGGGGCAGGGGAACACCGGGGAGCTGTTTTTT. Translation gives CAIESGQGNTGELFF.

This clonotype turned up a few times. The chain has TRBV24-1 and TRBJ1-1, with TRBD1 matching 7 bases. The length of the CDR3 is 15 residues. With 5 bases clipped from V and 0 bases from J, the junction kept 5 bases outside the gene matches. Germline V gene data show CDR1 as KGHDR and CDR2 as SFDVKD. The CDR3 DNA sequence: TGTGCCACCAGTGGGTGGACAGGTCTGAACACTGAAGCTTTCTTT. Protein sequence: CATSGWTGLNTEAFF.

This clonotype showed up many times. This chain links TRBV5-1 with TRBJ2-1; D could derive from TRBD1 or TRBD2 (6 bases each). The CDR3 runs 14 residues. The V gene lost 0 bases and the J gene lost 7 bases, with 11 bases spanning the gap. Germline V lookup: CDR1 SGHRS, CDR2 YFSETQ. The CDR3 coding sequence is TGCGCCAGCAGCTTGGGTGGGGGGCAGAATGAGCAGTTCTTC. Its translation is CASSLGGGQNEQFF.

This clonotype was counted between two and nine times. The CDR3 region has the DNA TGCGCCAGCAGCCCGGGACAGGGGGCCATAGATACGCAGTATTTT. This translates into CASSPGQGAIDTQYF. The V call is TRBV4-1, the J call TRBJ2-3, with 12 bases fitting TRBD1. Germline V gene data show CDR1 as MGHRA and CDR2 as YSYEKL. The CDR3 extends over 15 amino acids. J lost 5 bases, V lost 4 bases, and 4 bases had no gene match.

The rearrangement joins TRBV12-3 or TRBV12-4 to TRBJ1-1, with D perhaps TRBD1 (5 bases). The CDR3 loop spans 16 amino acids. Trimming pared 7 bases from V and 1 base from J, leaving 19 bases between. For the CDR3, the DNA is TGTGCCAGCACCTTCGCACCGACAGACCCGAACACTGAAGCTTTCTTT. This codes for CASTFAPTDPNTEAFF.

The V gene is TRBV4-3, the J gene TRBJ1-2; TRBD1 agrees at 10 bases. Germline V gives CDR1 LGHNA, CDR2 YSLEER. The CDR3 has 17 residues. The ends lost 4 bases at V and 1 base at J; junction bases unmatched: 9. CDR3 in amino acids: CASSPGQGEPNNYGYTF. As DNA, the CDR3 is TGCGCCAGCAGCCCTGGACAGGGGGAGCCCAATAACTATGGCTACACCTTC.

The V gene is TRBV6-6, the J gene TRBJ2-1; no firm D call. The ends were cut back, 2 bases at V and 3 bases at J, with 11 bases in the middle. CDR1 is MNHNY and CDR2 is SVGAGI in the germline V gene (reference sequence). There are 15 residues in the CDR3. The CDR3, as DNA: TGTGCCAGCAGTTACGGGCAGAGACTCTACAATGAGCAGTTCTTC. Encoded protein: CASSYGQRLYNEQFF.

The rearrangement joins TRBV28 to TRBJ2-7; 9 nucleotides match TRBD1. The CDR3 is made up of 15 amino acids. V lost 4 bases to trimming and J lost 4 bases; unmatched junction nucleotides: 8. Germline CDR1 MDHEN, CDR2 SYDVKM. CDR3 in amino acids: CASSSGQGPLYEQYV. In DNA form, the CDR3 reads TGTGCCAGCAGTTCAGGACAGGGGCCCCTATACGAGCAGTACGTC.

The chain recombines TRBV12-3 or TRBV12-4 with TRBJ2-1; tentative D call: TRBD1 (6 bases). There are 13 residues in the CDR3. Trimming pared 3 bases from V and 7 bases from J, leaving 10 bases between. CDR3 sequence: CASSFGQLNEQFF. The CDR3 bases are TGTGCCAGCAGTTTCGGACAGCTAAATGAGCAGTTCTTC.

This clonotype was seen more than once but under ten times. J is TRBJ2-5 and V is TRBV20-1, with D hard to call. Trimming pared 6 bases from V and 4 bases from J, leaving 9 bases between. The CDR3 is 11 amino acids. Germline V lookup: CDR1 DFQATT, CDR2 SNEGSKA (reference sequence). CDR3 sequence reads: CSAMKGETQYF. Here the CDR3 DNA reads TGCAGTGCAATGAAGGGAGAGACCCAGTACTTC.

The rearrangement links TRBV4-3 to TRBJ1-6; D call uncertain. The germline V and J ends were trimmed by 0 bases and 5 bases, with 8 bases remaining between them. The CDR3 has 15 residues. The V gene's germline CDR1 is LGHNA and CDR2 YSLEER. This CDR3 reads CASSQERANNSPLHF. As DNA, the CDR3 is TGCGCCAGCAGCCAAGAAAGAGCAAATAATTCACCCCTCCACTTT.

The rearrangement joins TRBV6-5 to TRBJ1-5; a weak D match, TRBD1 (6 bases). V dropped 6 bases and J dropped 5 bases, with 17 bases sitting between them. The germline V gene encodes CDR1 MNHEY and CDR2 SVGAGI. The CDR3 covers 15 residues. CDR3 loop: CASSLGGPQDQPQHF. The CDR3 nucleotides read TGTGCCAGCAGCCTCGGGGGCCCCCAGGATCAGCCCCAGCATTTT.

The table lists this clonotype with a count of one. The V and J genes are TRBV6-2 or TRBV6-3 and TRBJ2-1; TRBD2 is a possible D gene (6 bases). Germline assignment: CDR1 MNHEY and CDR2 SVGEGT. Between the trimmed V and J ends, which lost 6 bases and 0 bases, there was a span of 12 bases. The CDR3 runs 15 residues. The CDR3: CASRKTGGSYNEQFF. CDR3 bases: TGTGCCAGCAGAAAGACCGGGGGCTCCTACAATGAGCAGTTCTTC.

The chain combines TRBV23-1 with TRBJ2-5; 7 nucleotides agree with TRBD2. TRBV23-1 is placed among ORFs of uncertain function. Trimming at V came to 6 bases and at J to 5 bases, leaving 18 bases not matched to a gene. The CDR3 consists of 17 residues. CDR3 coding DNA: TGCGCCAGCAGCGGTTCCAAGAGCGGGGATGTCCGGGAGACCCAGTACTTC. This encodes CASSGSKSGDVRETQYF.

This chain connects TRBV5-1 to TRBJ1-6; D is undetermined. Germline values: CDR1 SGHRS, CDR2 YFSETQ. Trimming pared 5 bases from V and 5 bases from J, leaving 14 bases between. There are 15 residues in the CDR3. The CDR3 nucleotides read TGCGCCAGCAGGGAATTTGTTGGTGATAATTCACCCCTCCACTTT. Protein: CASREFVGDNSPLHF.